The rows below give T cell receptor beta chains drawn from one sample of a study of early T cells in non-severe SARS-CoV-2 infection. In TCRdb, the 5' RACE reads were re-called with MiXCR into one record per CDR3 protein. The table has approximately 80,000 distinct CDR3 sequences, roughly 10% seen once. The specimen was whole blood, collected at baseline. All receptors derive from an adult who was a healthcare worker with PCR-confirmed SARS-CoV-2 infection or an uninfected control (not recorded which). CDR3s include the opening cysteine and the closing phenylalanine or tryptophan. D genes are given only for firm matches. Clone size is stated in some rows and not others, as once, few, many or a class when expanded.

clone size: few
CDR3 length: 15
J gene: TRBJ2-3
V gene: TRBV7-2
D gene: NA
CDR3 DNA: TGTGCCAGCACCCCGCGTAGTGCTAGCACAGATACGCAGTATTTT
CDR3 protein: CASTPRSASTDTQYF

clone size: few
CDR3 length: 15
J gene: TRBJ1-2
V gene: TRBV7-2
D gene: NA
CDR3 DNA: TGTGCCAGCAGCTTAGAGCGTGCCAGCCACTATGGCTACACCTTC
CDR3 protein: CASSLERASHYGYTF

clone size: many
CDR3 length: 15
J gene: TRBJ1-2
V gene: TRBV5-1
D gene: NA
CDR3 DNA: TGCGCCAGCAGCTTGCCAGGGACCGACTTGTATGGCTACACCTTC
CDR3 protein: CASSLPGTDLYGYTF

clone size: few
CDR3 length: 15
J gene: TRBJ1-6
V gene: TRBV18
D gene: NA
CDR3 DNA: TGTGCCAGCTCACCATCGGGGGCCCTAAATTCACCCCTCCACTTT
CDR3 protein: CASSPSGALNSPLHF

clone size: NA
CDR3 length: 13
J gene: TRBJ1-2
V gene: TRBV5-1
D gene: TRBD1
CDR3 DNA: TGCGCCAGCAGCTTGGGACAGGGCAGCGGCTACACCTTC
CDR3 protein: CASSLGQGSGYTF

clone size: NA
CDR3 length: 13
J gene: TRBJ2-7
V gene: TRBV20-1
D gene: NA
CDR3 DNA: TGCAGTGCTTGGGCCGATCACTCCTACGAGCAGTACTTC
CDR3 protein: CSAWADHSYEQYF

clone size: once
CDR3 length: 13
J gene: TRBJ1-2
V gene: TRBV6-2/TRBV6-3
D gene: NA
CDR3 DNA: TGTGTCAGCAGTTCCCTGTCCAATTATGGCTACACCTTC
CDR3 protein: CVSSSLSNYGYTF

clone size: NA
CDR3 length: 13
J gene: TRBJ2-3
V gene: TRBV29-1
D gene: TRBD1
CDR3 DNA: TGCAGCGTGCGGACAGGGGGCGCAGATACGCAGTATTTT
CDR3 protein: CSVRTGGADTQYF

clone size: NA
CDR3 length: 13
J gene: TRBJ2-1
V gene: TRBV6-1
D gene: NA
CDR3 DNA: TGTGCCAGCGGACGGACGAAAGGGGATGAGCAGTTCTTC
CDR3 protein: CASGRTKGDEQFF

clone size: NA
CDR3 length: 15
J gene: TRBJ1-2
V gene: TRBV6-1
D gene: TRBD1
CDR3 DNA: TGTGCCAGCAGTGCGGCTTATACCGGGACAGAAGGCTACACCTTC
CDR3 protein: CASSAAYTGTEGYTF

clone size: NA
CDR3 length: 15
J gene: TRBJ2-1
V gene: TRBV27
D gene: TRBD2
CDR3 DNA: TGTGCCAGCAATAGACTAGCGGGCGGTGTCAATGAGCAGTTCTTC
CDR3 protein: CASNRLAGGVNEQFF

clone size: NA
CDR3 length: 15
J gene: TRBJ1-1
V gene: TRBV2
D gene: TRBD1
CDR3 DNA: TGTGCCAGCAGTCCCAGAAACAGGGGGCGTTCTGAAGCTTTCTTT
CDR3 protein: CASSPRNRGRSEAFF

clone size: few
CDR3 length: 13
J gene: TRBJ2-7
V gene: TRBV20-1
D gene: TRBD1
CDR3 DNA: TGCAGTGCTCAGGACAGGGGAGGGTACGAGCAGTACTTC
CDR3 protein: CSAQDRGGYEQYF

clone size: many
CDR3 length: 14
J gene: TRBJ2-1
V gene: TRBV10-3
D gene: TRBD1
CDR3 DNA: TGTGCCATCAGGGACAGGGGCCTTGACAATGAGCAGTTCTTC
CDR3 protein: CAIRDRGLDNEQFF

clone size: NA
CDR3 length: 13
J gene: TRBJ1-1
V gene: TRBV18
D gene: NA
CDR3 DNA: TGTGCCAGCTCACTAAGGGGGGACACTGAAGCTTTCTTT
CDR3 protein: CASSLRGDTEAFF

clone size: NA
CDR3 length: 14
J gene: TRBJ2-7
V gene: TRBV5-1
D gene: TRBD1
CDR3 DNA: TGCGCCAGCAGCTTGCCCGGGACAGTTTTCGAGCAGTACTTC
CDR3 protein: CASSLPGTVFEQYF

clone size: NA
CDR3 length: 16
J gene: TRBJ1-3
V gene: TRBV4-1
D gene: NA
CDR3 DNA: TGCGCCAGCAGCCAAGATCCGGGGATAGGGGGAAACACCATATATTTT
CDR3 protein: CASSQDPGIGGNTIYF

clone size: few
CDR3 length: 15
J gene: TRBJ2-3
V gene: TRBV7-2
D gene: NA
CDR3 DNA: TGTGCCAGCAAGTCTGACCCGCGGCTGCCAGATACGCAGTATTTT
CDR3 protein: CASKSDPRLPDTQYF

clone size: NA
CDR3 length: 14
J gene: TRBJ1-5
V gene: TRBV28
D gene: TRBD1
CDR3 DNA: TGTGCCAGCAGTTTGCCCCCCAACACAGGGGCCCAGCATTTT
CDR3 protein: CASSLPPNTGAQHF

clone size: few
CDR3 length: 14
J gene: TRBJ2-5
V gene: TRBV5-1
D gene: NA
CDR3 DNA: TGCGCCAGCAGCCCCCTAGGGAGGCAAGAGACCCAGTACTTC
CDR3 protein: CASSPLGRQETQYF

clone size: many
CDR3 length: 13
J gene: TRBJ2-4
V gene: TRBV2
D gene: NA
CDR3 DNA: TGTGCCAGCAGTGAAGAGGGTTGGGACATTCAGTACTTC
CDR3 protein: CASSEEGWDIQYF

clone size: many
CDR3 length: 12
J gene: TRBJ2-1
V gene: TRBV14
D gene: TRBD2
CDR3 DNA: TGTGCCAGCAATCGGGGGGTGGGCGAGCAGTTCTTC
CDR3 protein: CASNRGVGEQFF

clone size: many
CDR3 length: 17
J gene: TRBJ2-7
V gene: TRBV11-2
D gene: NA
CDR3 DNA: TGTGCCAGCAGCTTAGATCCTGGGACATCAGCAGTGGGCGAGCAGTACTTC
CDR3 protein: CASSLDPGTSAVGEQYF

clone size: few
CDR3 length: 18
J gene: TRBJ2-2
V gene: TRBV4-2
D gene: TRBD2
CDR3 DNA: TGTGCCAGCAGCCACCGCGGACTAGCGGGGACGAACACCGGGGAGCTGTTTTTT
CDR3 protein: CASSHRGLAGTNTGELFF

clone size: many
CDR3 length: 14
J gene: TRBJ2-2
V gene: TRBV7-8
D gene: TRBD1
CDR3 DNA: TGTGCCAGCAGCCGACAGGGGTGGAGGGGGGAGCTGTTTTTT
CDR3 protein: CASSRQGWRGELFF

clone size: NA
CDR3 length: 16
J gene: TRBJ2-3
V gene: TRBV28
D gene: TRBD2
CDR3 DNA: TGTGCCAGCCGAGGGTTAGCGGGGGGCCTCACAGATACGCAGTATTTT
CDR3 protein: CASRGLAGGLTDTQYF

clone size: few
CDR3 length: 14
J gene: TRBJ1-1
V gene: TRBV7-3
D gene: NA
CDR3 DNA: TGTGCCAGCATGGAGGGACCGGCGAACACTGAAGCTTTCTTT
CDR3 protein: CASMEGPANTEAFF

clone size: few
CDR3 length: 14
J gene: TRBJ2-5
V gene: TRBV6-5
D gene: TRBD2
CDR3 DNA: TGTGCCAGCAGTACCGCGGGGGGGAGGGAGACCCAGTACTTC
CDR3 protein: CASSTAGGRETQYF

clone size: few
CDR3 length: 14
J gene: TRBJ2-3
V gene: TRBV7-9
D gene: NA
CDR3 DNA: TGTGCCAGCAGCCCCATGTACAGCACAGATACGCAGTATTTT
CDR3 protein: CASSPMYSTDTQYF

clone size: few
CDR3 length: 12
J gene: TRBJ2-7
V gene: TRBV29-1
D gene: NA
CDR3 DNA: TGCAGCGCGGGTGGAGGATCCTACGAGCAGTACTTC
CDR3 protein: CSAGGGSYEQYF

clone size: NA
CDR3 length: 14
J gene: TRBJ2-1
V gene: TRBV20-1
D gene: TRBD2
CDR3 DNA: TGCAGTGCTAGGGGACTAGCGGGCCTCAATGAGCAGTTCTTC
CDR3 protein: CSARGLAGLNEQFF